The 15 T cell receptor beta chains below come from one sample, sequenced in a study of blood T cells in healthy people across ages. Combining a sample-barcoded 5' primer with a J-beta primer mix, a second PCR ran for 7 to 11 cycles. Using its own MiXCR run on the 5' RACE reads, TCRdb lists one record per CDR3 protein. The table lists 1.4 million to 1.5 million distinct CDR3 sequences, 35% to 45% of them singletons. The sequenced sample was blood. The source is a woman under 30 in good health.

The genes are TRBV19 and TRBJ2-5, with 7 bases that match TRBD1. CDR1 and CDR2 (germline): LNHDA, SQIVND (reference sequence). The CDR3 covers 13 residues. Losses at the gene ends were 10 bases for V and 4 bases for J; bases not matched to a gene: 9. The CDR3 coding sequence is TGTGCCACCGGGAACACAGGGGTAGAGACCCAGTACTTC. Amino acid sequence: CATGNTGVETQYF.

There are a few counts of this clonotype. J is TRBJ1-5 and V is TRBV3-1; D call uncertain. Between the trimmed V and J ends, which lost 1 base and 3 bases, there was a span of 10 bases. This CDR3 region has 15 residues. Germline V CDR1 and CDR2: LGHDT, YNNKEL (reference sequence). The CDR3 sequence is CASSQGQLNNQPQHF. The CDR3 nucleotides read TGTGCCAGCAGCCAAGGCCAACTGAACAATCAGCCCCAGCATTTT.

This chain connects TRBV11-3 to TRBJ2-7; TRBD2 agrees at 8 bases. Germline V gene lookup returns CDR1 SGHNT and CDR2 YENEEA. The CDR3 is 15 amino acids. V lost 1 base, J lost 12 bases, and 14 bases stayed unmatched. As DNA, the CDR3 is TGTGCCAGCAGCTTAGTTCCGACCCCGGGGACTAGTGTGTACTTC. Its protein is CASSLVPTPGTSVYF.

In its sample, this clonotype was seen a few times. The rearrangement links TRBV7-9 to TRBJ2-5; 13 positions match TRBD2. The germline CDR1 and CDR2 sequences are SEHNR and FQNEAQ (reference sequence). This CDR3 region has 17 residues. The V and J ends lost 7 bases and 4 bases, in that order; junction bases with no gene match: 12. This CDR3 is CASTIIGLAGVGETQYF. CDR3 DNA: TGTGCCAGCACCATTATAGGACTAGCGGGAGTGGGAGAGACCCAGTACTTC.

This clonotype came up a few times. This chain's CDR3 is CSARPSGRGIYEQYF. Written as DNA, the CDR3 is TGCAGTGCTAGACCCAGCGGGAGAGGGATATACGAGCAGTACTTC. This chain connects TRBV20-1 to TRBJ2-7; 8 nucleotides align to TRBD2. Germline values: CDR1 DFQATT, CDR2 SNEGSKA (reference sequence). J lost 4 bases, V lost 2 bases, and 10 bases had no gene match. The CDR3 spans 15 residues.

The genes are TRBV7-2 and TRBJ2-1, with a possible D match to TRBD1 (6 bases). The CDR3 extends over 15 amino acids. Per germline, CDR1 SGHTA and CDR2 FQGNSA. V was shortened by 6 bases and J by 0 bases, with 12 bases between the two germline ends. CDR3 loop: CASRPQGSSYNEQFF. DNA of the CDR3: TGTGCCAGCAGACCTCAGGGGAGCTCCTACAATGAGCAGTTCTTC.

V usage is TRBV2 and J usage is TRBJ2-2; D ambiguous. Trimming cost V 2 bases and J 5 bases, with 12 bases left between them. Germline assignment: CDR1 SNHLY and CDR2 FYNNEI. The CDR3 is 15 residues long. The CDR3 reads CASSEQTAGTGELFF. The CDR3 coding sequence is TGTGCCAGCAGTGAACAAACCGCCGGGACCGGGGAGCTGTTTTTT.

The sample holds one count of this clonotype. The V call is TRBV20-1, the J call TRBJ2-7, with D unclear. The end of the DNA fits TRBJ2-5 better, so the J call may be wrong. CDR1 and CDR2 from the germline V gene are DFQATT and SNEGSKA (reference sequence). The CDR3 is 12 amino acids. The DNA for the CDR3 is TGCAGTGCTAGTGGGTTTCAAGAGACCCAGTACTTC. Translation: CSASGFQETQYF.

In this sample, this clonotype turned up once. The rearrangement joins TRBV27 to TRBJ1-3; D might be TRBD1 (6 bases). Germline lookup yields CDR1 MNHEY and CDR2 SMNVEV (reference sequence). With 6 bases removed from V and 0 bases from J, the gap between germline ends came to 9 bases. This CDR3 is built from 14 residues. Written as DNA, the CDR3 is TGTGCCAGCAGACAGGGAGTCTCTGGAAACACCATATATTTT. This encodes CASRQGVSGNTIYF.

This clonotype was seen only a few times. CDR3 nucleotides: TGCGCCAGCAGTGAGTTAACAGGGGGTTCCATTCAGTACTTC. Its translation is CASSELTGGSIQYF. This chain joins TRBV10-1 and TRBJ2-4, with 8 bases identical to TRBD1. This CDR3 contains 14 residues. Losses at the gene ends were 1 base for V and 9 bases for J; bases not matched to a gene: 5. CDR1 and CDR2 from the germline V gene are WNHNN and SYGVQD (reference sequence).

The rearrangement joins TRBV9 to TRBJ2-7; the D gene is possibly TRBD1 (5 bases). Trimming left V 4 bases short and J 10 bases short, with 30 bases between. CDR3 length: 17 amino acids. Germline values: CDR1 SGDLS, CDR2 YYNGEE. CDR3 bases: TGTGCCAGCAGCCCCGGTATCCAAGGGGCGACCCCTTTCCCCCAGTACTTC. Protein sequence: CASSPGIQGATPFPQYF.

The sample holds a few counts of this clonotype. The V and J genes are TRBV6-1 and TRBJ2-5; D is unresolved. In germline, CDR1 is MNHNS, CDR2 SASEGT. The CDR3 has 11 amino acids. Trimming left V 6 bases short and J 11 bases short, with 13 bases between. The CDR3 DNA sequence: TGTGCCAGCAGGGTACCTACGAAGCAGTACTTC. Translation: CASRVPTKQYF.

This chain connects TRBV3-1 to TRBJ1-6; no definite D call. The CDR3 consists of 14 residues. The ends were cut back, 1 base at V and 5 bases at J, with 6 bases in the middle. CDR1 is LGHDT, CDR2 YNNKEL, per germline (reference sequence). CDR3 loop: CASSQGRDNSPLHF. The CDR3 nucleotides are TGTGCCAGCAGCCAAGGGCGAGATAATTCACCCCTCCACTTT.

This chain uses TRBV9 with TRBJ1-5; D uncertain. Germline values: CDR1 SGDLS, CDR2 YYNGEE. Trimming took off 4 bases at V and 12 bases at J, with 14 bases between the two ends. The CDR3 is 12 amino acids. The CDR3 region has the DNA TGTGCCAGCAGCACCCCGACCGCCTTCCAGCATTTT. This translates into CASSTPTAFQHF.

The CDR3 DNA is TGCGCCAGCAGCCAAGATCGGGCTAGCCGGAGGTGGGAGCAGTACTTC. Protein: CASSQDRASRRWEQYF. The chain uses TRBV4-1 and TRBJ2-5; tentatively, D is TRBD2 (5 bases). The CDR3 covers 16 residues. CDR1 is MGHRA and CDR2 is YSYEKL in the germline V gene. Between the trimmed V and J ends, which lost 0 bases and 11 bases, there was a span of 22 bases.